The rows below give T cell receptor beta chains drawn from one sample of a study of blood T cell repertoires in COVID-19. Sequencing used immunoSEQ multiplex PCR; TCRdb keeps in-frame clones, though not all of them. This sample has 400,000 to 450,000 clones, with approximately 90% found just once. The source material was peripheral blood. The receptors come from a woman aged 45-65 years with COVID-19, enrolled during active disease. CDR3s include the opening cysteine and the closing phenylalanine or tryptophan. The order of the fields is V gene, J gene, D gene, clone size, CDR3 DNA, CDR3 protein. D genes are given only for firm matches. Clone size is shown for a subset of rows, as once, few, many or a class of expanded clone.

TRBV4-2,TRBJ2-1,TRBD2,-,TGTGCCAGCAGCCCGGGGACTCCCGGGGGGGATGAGCAGTTCTTC,CASSPGTPGGDEQFF
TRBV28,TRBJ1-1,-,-,TGTGCCAGCGAGGAGAACACTGAAGCTTTCTTT,CASEENTEAFF
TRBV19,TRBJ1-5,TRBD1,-,TGTGCCAGTAGTAAATTGTTCGGGACAGGGGATTTTCAGCCCCAGCATTTT,CASSKLFGTGDFQPQHF
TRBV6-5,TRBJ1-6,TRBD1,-,TGTGCCAGCAGCCTGACAGGGCGTATTTCACCCCTCCACTTT,CASSLTGRISPLHF
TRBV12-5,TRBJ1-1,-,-,TGTGCTAGTGGTTTGGTAGTTATGGGGGGGAACACTGAAGCTTTCTTT,CASGLVVMGGNTEAFF
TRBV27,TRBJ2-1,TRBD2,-,TGTGCCAGCAGTTTATCGTCAGCGGGGGGGCCAAGTGAGCAGTTCTTC,CASSLSSAGGPSEQFF
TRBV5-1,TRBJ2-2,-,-,TGCGCCAGCAGCTTGAGTTTTAGACTAAACACCGGGGAGCTGTTTTTT,CASSLSFRLNTGELFF
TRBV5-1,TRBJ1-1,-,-,TGCGCCAGCAGCTTCGGCACTAGGCCTGAAGCTTTCTTT,CASSFGTRPEAFF
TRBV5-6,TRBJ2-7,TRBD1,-,TGTGCCAGCAGCTGGGGGACAGTCTCCTACGAGCAGTACTTC,CASSWGTVSYEQYF
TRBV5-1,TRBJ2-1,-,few,TGCGCCAGCAGCTTGGACAGACCCCGTGAAAATGAGCAGTTCTTC,CASSLDRPRENEQFF
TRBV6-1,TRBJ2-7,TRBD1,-,TGTGCCAGCAGTGCGAGACAGGGGATCGGTTCGGGGGAGCAGTACTTC,CASSARQGIGSGEQYF
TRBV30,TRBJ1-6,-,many,TGTGCCTGGAGGGATGGGCAGGCCAATTCACCCCTCCACTTT,CAWRDGQANSPLHF
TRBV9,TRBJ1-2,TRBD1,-,TGTGCCAGCAGCGGATTTGGGGGACAGGGCTATGGCTACACCTTC,CASSGFGGQGYGYTF
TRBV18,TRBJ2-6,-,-,TGTGCCAGCTCCGCGATCGGTACTGGGGCCAACGTCCTGACTTTC,CASSAIGTGANVLTF
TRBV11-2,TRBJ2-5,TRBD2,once,TGTGCCAGCAGCTTAACGGGGCTAGCGGAAGAGACCCAGTACTTC,CASSLTGLAEETQYF
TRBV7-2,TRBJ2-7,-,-,TGTGCCAGCAGCGTAACAGGGGGGGCCGCCTACGAGCAGTACTTC,CASSVTGGAAYEQYF